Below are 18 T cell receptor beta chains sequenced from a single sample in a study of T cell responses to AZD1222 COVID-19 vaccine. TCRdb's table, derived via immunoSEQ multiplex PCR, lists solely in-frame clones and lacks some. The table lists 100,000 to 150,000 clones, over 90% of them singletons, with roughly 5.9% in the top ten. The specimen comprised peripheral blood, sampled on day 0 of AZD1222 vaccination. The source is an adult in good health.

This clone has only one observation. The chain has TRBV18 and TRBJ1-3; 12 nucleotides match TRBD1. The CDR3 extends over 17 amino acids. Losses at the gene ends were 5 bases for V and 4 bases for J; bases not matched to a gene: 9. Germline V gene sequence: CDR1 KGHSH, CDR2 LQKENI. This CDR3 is CASSNLRDRGPGNTIYF. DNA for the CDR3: TGTGCCAGCTCAAACCTCCGGGACAGGGGGCCAGGAAACACCATATATTTT.

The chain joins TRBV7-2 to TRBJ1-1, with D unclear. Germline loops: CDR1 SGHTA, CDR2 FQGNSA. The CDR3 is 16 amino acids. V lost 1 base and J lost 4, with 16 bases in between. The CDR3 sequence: CASSLGVGVGFTEAFF. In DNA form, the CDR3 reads TGTGCCAGCAGCTTAGGGGTGGGAGTGGGGTTCACTGAAGCTTTCTTT. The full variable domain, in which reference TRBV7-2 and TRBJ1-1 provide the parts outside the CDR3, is GAGVSQSPSNKVTEKGKDVELRCDPISGHTALYWYRQSLGQGLEFLIYFQGNSAPDKSGLPSDRFSAERTGGSVSTLTIQRTQQEDSAVYLCASSLGVGVGFTEAFFGQGTRLTVV.

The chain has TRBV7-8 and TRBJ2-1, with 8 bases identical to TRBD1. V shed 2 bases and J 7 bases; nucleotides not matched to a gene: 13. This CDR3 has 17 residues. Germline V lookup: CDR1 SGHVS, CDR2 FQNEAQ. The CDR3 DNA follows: TGTGCCAGCAGCTTAAGGTTGGCGGGGACAGGAGCGAATGAGCAGTTCTTC. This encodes CASSLRLAGTGANEQFF.

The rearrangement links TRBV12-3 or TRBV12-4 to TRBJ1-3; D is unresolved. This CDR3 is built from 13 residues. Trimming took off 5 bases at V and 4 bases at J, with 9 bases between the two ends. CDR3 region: CASSASGGNTIYF. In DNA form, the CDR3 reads TGTGCCAGCAGTGCGTCGGGAGGAAACACCATATATTTT.

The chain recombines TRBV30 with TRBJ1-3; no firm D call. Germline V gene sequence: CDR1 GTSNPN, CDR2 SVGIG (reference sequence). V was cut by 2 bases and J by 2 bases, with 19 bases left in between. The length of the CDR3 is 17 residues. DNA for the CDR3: TGTGCCTGGAGTAGTATACGGACGACCGTCGCTGGAAACACCATATATTTT. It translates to CAWSSIRTTVAGNTIYF.

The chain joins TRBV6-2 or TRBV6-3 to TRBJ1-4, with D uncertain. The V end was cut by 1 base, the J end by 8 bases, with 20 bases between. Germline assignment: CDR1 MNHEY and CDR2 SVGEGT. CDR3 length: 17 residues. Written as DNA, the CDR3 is TGTGCCAGCAGTTACTTCGATCCCTGGCGCTCCTACGAAAAACTGTTTTTT. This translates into CASSYFDPWRSYEKLFF.

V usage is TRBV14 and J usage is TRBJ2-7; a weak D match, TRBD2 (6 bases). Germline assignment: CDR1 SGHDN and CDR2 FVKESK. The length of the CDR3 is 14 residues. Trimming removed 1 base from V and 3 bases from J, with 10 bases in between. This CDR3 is CASSQALAFYEQYF. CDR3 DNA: TGTGCCAGCAGCCAAGCTCTAGCGTTCTACGAGCAGTACTTC.

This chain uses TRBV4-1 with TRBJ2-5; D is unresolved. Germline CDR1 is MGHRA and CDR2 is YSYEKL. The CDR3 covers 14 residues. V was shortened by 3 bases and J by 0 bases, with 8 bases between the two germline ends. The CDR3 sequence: CASSHNLDQETQYF. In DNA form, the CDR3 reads TGCGCCAGCAGCCACAATCTAGACCAAGAGACCCAGTACTTC.

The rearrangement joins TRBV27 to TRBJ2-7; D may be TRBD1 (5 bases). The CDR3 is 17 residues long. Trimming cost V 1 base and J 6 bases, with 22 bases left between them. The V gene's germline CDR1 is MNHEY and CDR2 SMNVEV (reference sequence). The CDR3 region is CASSLLGKEAGLVEQYF. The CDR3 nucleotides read TGTGCCAGCAGTTTATTGGGGAAAGAGGCAGGGTTAGTCGAGCAGTACTTC.

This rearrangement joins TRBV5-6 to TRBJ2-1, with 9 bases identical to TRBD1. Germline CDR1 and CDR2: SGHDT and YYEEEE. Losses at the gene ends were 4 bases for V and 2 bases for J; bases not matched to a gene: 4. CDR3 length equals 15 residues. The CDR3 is CASSLRDRAYNEQFF. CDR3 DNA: TGTGCCAGCAGCCTCCGGGACAGGGCCTACAATGAGCAGTTCTTC.

The CDR3 DNA is TGTGCCAGCAGACGGTTGGATACGCAGTATTTT. The encoded protein is CASRRLDTQYF. The rearrangement joins TRBV6-6 to TRBJ2-3; D unclear. Per germline, CDR1 MNHNY and CDR2 SVGAGI (reference sequence). The CDR3 totals 11 residues. V lost 6 bases and J 6 bases, leaving 7 bases between the germline ends.

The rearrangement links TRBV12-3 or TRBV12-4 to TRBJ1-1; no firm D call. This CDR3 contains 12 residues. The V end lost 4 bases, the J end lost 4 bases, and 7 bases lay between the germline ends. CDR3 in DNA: TGTGCCAGCAGTTCTTTGTCCACTGAAGCTTTCTTT. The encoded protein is CASSSLSTEAFF.

CDR3: CASSSIATSGGREYF. The CDR3 region has the DNA TGTGCCAGCAGCTCTATCGCGACTAGCGGGGGTAGGGAGTACTTC. The chain joins TRBV7-2 to TRBJ2-7, with TRBD2 identical over 12 bases. The germline CDR1 and CDR2 sequences are SGHTA and FQGNSA. The CDR3 consists of 15 residues. V was pared by 4 bases and J by 11 bases, with 12 bases of the junction left unmatched.

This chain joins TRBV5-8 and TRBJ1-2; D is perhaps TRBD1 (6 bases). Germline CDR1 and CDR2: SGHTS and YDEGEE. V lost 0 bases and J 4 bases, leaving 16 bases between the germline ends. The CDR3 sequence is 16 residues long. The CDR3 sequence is CASSLDDRTQLYGYTF. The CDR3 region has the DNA TGTGCCAGCAGCTTGGACGACAGGACACAACTCTATGGCTACACCTTC.

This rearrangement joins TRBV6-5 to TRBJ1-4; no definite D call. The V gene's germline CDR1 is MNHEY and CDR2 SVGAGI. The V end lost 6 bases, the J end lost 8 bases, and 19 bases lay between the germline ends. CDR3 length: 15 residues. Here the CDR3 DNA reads TGTGCCAGCAGGCCCCGGTCGGGGATTGACGAAAAACTGTTTTTT. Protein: CASRPRSGIDEKLFF.

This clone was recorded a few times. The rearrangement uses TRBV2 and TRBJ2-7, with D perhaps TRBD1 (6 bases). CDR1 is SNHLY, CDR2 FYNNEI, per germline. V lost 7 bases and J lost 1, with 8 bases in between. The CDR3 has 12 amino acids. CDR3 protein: CASKGESYEQYF. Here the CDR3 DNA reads TGTGCCAGCAAGGGGGAATCCTACGAGCAGTACTTC.

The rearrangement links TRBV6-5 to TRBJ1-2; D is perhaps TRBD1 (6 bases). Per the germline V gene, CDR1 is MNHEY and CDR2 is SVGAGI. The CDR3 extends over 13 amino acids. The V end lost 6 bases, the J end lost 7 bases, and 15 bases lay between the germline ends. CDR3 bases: TGTGCCAGCAGCGGGGTCAGGGGTCGTGGCTACACCTTC. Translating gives CASSGVRGRGYTF.

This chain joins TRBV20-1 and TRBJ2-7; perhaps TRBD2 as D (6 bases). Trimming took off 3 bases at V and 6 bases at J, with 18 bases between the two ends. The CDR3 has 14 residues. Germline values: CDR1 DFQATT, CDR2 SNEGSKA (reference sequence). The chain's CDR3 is CSASPGLPFSEQYF. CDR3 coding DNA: TGCAGTGCTAGTCCGGGACTTCCCTTTTCCGAGCAGTACTTC.